Given below is one T cell receptor beta chain in context. This clonotype was counted at least ten times. What antigen it recognizes has not been identified. No much larger clonotype is one base removed from it; base qualities were not supplied. Taken from the germline V gene (reference sequence), the CDR1 and CDR2 loops are DFQATT and SNEGSKA. Between the V and J ends, shortened by 1 base and 1 base respectively, the junction contains 5 bases. The CDR3, from cysteine to phenylalanine, totals 13 residues. Only the CDR3 DNA stays, 39 bases, in frame from base 1. TCR cDNA was synthesized by 5'RACE template switching, which introduced a universal primer site and unique molecular identifiers. cDNA synthesis was primed from both the TCR alpha and TCR beta constant segments. Library amplification involved two PCR steps, and the second step added sample barcodes and sequencing adapters. Libraries were sequenced on Illumina HiSeq 2500 (2x100 bp) or NovaSeq (2x150 bp). As for the authors' bioinformatics: MIGEC handled demultiplexing of reads and collapsing into UMI consensus sequences, while MiXCR performed V(D)J alignment. Vaccine-responding clonotypes were defined with edgeR using replicate PBMC samples, requiring FDR below 0.01 and a log2 fold change above 5 up to day 15. CD4 or CD8 identity was assigned to each bulk clonotype according to whether the clonotype was present at higher abundance in the sequenced CD4 repertoire or the sequenced CD8 repertoire. The public reads were reanalyzed by TCRdb: fastp trimming at Q25, MiXCR alignment, in-frame beta chains only. Rows with one shared CDR3 protein collapse into an entry with the most common genes and DNA. These V and J calls are TCRdb output, not the study's own analysis. This sample is represented by approximately 120,000 distinct CDR3 sequences; 6% to 8% of them were singletons. The top ten constitute around 2.3% of the sample.

These data belong to a study of T cells after yellow fever vaccination (dated by TCRdb to the late 2010s). Background on the whole study: Libraries from fractions with low cell numbers were prepared with the SMART-Seq v4 Ultra Low Input RNA kit. To follow T-cell clones before and after both primary and booster YFV17D yellow fever vaccination, bulk TCR alpha and beta repertoires underwent longitudinal sequencing. The cohort comprised two healthy male donors, one aged 18 to 29 and one aged 30 to 39 years. Blood was drawn at multiple timepoints before and after primary and secondary immunization, with bulk PBMC replicates and cell subsets isolated.

The treatment or condition label of this sample denotes: live attenuated yellow fever vaccine strain. PBMCs were isolated from peripheral blood using a standard Ficoll-Paque protocol. CD4 and CD8 T-cell fractions were isolated with Dynabeads CD4 and CD8 positive selection kits. RNA was extracted with TriZol from bulk PBMCs, CD4 and CD8 fractions, and dextramer-positive and dextramer-negative fractions. Beyond this particular receptor, the publication reports: Because abundant contaminating clonotypes from the bulk population could be contained in FACS-sorted repertoires, computational filtering was required. A small share of clonotypes was detected in both CD4 and CD8 compartments, with the overlap likely arising from convergent recombination. The secondary T-cell response was weaker than the primary response but faster, peaking on day 5 instead of day 15. Because only a couple of donors were included in the study, the extent to which the findings can be generalized is limited. Most clones expanded after primary vaccination were re-detected after the booster (about 95% of CD4 and 88% of CD8), suggesting broad memory maintenance.

Sequences were derived from CD4+ T cells sorted from PBMCs, sampled roughly 10 days after the first yellow fever vaccination. Rearrangement joined TRBV20-1 to TRBJ1-3, with the D gene call left open. The receptor comes from a man aged 18 to 29 who received the YFV17D yellow fever vaccine. The CDR3: CSARADSGNTIYF. The nucleotide sequence is given as TGCAGTGCTAGAGCGGATTCTGGAAACACCATATATTTT.